A single T cell receptor (beta chain) is shown here with its context. Its matching antigen is unknown. CDR3 size: 13 residues. Per the germline V gene, CDR1 is MDHEN and CDR2 is SYDVKM. V dropped 6 bases and J dropped 2 bases, with 11 bases sitting between them. The data were taken from a study of early T cells in non-severe SARS-CoV-2 infection. Study at large: Sequenced material consisted of bulk RNA (from unsorted whole blood), and chains were unpaired. Points from the study as a whole: The study's VDJdb matching favored anti-spike CD8 responses and missed private and CD4 specificities.

Attachment of unique molecular identifiers to individual cDNA molecules was performed. Via MiXCR, TCRdb re-called the 5' RACE reads, giving one row per CDR3 protein. In the table there are 40,000 to 50,000 distinct CDR3 sequences, around a tenth of which are singletons. The rearrangement links TRBV28 to TRBJ2-7; D gene uncertain. The clonotype was recovered from an adult who was a healthcare worker with PCR-confirmed SARS-CoV-2 infection or an uninfected control (not recorded which). The sample taken for sequencing was whole blood. CDR3 sequence: CASSGPGTYEQYF. CDR3 sequence (DNA): TGTGCCAGCAGCGGACCAGGTACCTACGAGCAGTACTTC.